The sequence of this T cell receptor beta chain was determined in a study of blood T cell repertoires in COVID-19. On the study more broadly: Sites across the United States, Italy and Spain contributed samples from acute and convalescent COVID-19.

V was pared by 7 bases and J by 0 bases, with 21 bases between. Germline-derived CDR1 and CDR2 are KGHDR and SFDVKD. The CDR3 totals 18 residues. Generated by immunoSEQ multiplex PCR, the TCRdb table keeps only in-frame clones and is missing some. The table has 37,000 or so clones, approximately 80% seen once. J is TRBJ1-5 and V is TRBV24-1; D gene ambiguous. This clonotype originated in a man aged 55 to 70 with active COVID-19. Sequences were obtained from peripheral blood. The CDR3 loop is CATRRRADFPYSNQPQHF. CDR3 coding DNA: TGTGCCACCAGGAGGCGGGCGGATTTCCCTTATAGCAATCAGCCCCAGCATTTT.